This T cell receptor (beta chain) was captured by sequencing in a study of T cells in Graves' hyperthyroidism and ophthalmopathy. Study outcomes and limitations: Ophthalmopathy stood apart from stable hyperthyroidism in a 13 V-J model. Also found in blood were most expanded thyroid clonotypes above 0.001.

Researchers amplified the TCR beta CDR3 regions from RNA transcripts. First-round RT-PCR of the TCR CDR3 relied on the HTBI primer set. TCRdb ran MiXCR on the multiplex PCR reads and lists one entry per CDR3 protein. The sample records 550,000 to 850,000 distinct CDR3 sequences, approximately 18% being singletons. The CDR3 contains 14 residues. Germline V gene lookup returns CDR1 KGHDR and CDR2 SFDVKD. Trimming took 9 bases from V and 4 from J; bases not matched to a gene: 9. The hyperthyroidism patients had all been newly diagnosed, and their disease duration was under 2 months. Their ages ranged from 18 to 65 years. This clonotype was counted at least ten times. Antigen unknown.

The chain carries TRBV24-1 and TRBJ1-2; 8 bases fit TRBD1. Sequencing was performed on blood. The clonotype comes from a woman in her forties or fifties with Graves' hyperthyroidism that later progressed to Graves' ophthalmopathy. CDR3 nucleotides: TGTGCCACCGCGACAGGGGAAAAAGGCTATGGCTACACCTTC. Amino acids: CATATGEKGYGYTF.